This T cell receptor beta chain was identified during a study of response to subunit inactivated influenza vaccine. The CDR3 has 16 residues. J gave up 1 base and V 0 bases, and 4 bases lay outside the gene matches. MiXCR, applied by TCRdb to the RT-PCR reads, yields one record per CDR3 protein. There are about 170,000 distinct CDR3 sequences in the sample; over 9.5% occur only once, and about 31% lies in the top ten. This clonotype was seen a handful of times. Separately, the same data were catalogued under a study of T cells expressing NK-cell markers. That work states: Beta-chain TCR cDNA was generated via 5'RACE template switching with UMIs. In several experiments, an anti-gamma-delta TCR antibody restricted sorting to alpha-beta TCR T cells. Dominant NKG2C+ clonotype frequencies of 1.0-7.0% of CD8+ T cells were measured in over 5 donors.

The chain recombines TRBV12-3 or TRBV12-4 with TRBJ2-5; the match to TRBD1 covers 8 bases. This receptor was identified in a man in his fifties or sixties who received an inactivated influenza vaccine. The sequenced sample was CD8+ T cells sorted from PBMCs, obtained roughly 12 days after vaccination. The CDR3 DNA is TGTGCCAGCAGTTTAGCGGTAGGACAGGGCCAAGAGACCCAGTACTTC. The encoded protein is CASSLAVGQGQETQYF.